This is a list of T cell receptor beta chains from one sample in a study of T cells after yellow fever vaccination. TCRdb called the 5' RACE reads again in MiXCR, with one record for every CDR3 protein. The sample holds just over 300,000 distinct CDR3 sequences; roughly 4% are singletons and the top ten take less than 25%. Specimen: PBMCs, collected on the day of the yellow fever booster vaccination. These receptors were obtained from a man aged 18-30 years who received the YFV17D yellow fever vaccine. Each CDR3 is given with its conserved first and last residue. Each record gives: V gene, CDR3 length, J gene, clone size, D gene, CDR3 DNA, CDR3 protein. A D gene is named only where the DNA matches it firmly. Size tells how often a clone was seen (once, few, many) or the class of an expanded clone, and some rows leave it out.

TRBV20-1	13	TRBJ1-1	NA	NA	TGCAGTGCTAGAGATCCCAGGAACACTGAAGCTTTCTTT	CSARDPRNTEAFF
TRBV18	15	TRBJ1-3	many	NA	TGTGCCAGCTCAGTCGACTTATACTCTGGAAACACCATATATTTT	CASSVDLYSGNTIYF
TRBV5-1	14	TRBJ2-7	NA	NA	TGCGCCAGCAGCTTCGACAGCCAATGGTACGAGCAGTACTTC	CASSFDSQWYEQYF
TRBV7-2	15	TRBJ1-5	NA	TRBD1	TGTGCCAGCAGCTTATGGCAGGGGGCTAGTCAGCCCCAGCATTTT	CASSLWQGASQPQHF
TRBV5-5	15	TRBJ2-6	few	NA	TGTGCCAGCAGCTTGGAGGGGACTGGGGCCAACGTCCTGACTTTC	CASSLEGTGANVLTF
TRBV7-3	14	TRBJ2-1	few	NA	TGTGCCAGCAGCTTAATGGCCACCTACAATGAGCAGTTCTTC	CASSLMATYNEQFF
TRBV20-1	14	TRBJ2-1	many	TRBD2	TGCAGTGCTAGCGCCACTAGCGGGGCCAGTGAGCAGTTCTTC	CSASATSGASEQFF
TRBV2	18	TRBJ1-6	few	NA	TGTGCCAGCAGTGTCCTACCTCAGGGTCGCACCTATAATTCACCCCTCCACTTT	CASSVLPQGRTYNSPLHF
TRBV5-1	24	TRBJ2-6	NA	NA	TGCGCCAGCCAATCCTCAGACATCCTCCCTTTTAGCCCGGCCAAACGTTCCGGGGCCAACGTCCTGACTTTC	CASQSSDILPFSPAKRSGANVLTF
TRBV20-1	14	TRBJ1-6	many	TRBD1	TGCAGTGGCACTCGGGACAGGGACGCTTCACCCCTCCACTTT	CSGTRDRDASPLHF
TRBV6-5	15	TRBJ2-5	NA	TRBD1	TGTGCCAGCAGTTTTACCCGACAGGGGGAAGAGACCCAGTACTTC	CASSFTRQGEETQYF
TRBV3-1	16	TRBJ2-2	many	TRBD1	TGTGCCAGCAGCCTGCGCGGGACAGGCCCCACCGGGGAGCTGTTTTTT	CASSLRGTGPTGELFF
TRBV4-2	14	TRBJ2-1	many	TRBD1	TGTGCCAGTACCAACCGGGACAGGGGGTATGAGCAGTTCTTC	CASTNRDRGYEQFF
TRBV5-1	14	TRBJ2-1	many	TRBD1	TGCGCCAGCAGCTTGGGACAGGGGGTGAATGAGCAGTTCTTC	CASSLGQGVNEQFF
TRBV7-9	15	TRBJ1-1	few	NA	TGTGCCAGCAGCCAAGTGCACAGGGAGAACACTGAAGCTTTCTTT	CASSQVHRENTEAFF
TRBV12-3/TRBV12-4	14	TRBJ2-5	few	TRBD1	TGTGCCAGCAGTTTAAAAGGACAGGAAGAGACCCAGTACTTC	CASSLKGQEETQYF
TRBV6-6	12	TRBJ1-1	many	TRBD1	TGTGCCAGCACCGACAGGGGGCATGAAGCTTTCTTT	CASTDRGHEAFF
TRBV18	17	TRBJ2-3	NA	TRBD2	TGTGCCAGCTCACCTAATAGCGGGTCTGGCAGAACAGATACGCAGTATTTT	CASSPNSGSGRTDTQYF
TRBV7-2	14	TRBJ2-1	many	NA	TGTGCCAGCAGCTCCAATAGGGGATTAGATGAGCAGTTCTTC	CASSSNRGLDEQFF
TRBV18	17	TRBJ2-3	many	TRBD2	TGTGCCAGCTCTCGGACTAGCGGACTATCCTCCACAGATACGCAGTATTTT	CASSRTSGLSSTDTQYF
TRBV7-6	14	TRBJ2-3	many	NA	TGTGCCAGCAGCTTAGGCCGGGGTGGAGATACGCAGTATTTT	CASSLGRGGDTQYF
TRBV28	17	TRBJ2-4	few	TRBD1	TGTGCCAGCAGTTTCCTCCGGGGCAGGGGGATAAAAAACATTCAGTACTTC	CASSFLRGRGIKNIQYF
TRBV5-1	15	TRBJ2-7	many	TRBD2	TGCGCCAGCAGCTTGGTTAGCGGGGGGGCCCACGAGCAGTACTTC	CASSLVSGGAHEQYF
TRBV5-6	13	TRBJ2-3	many	NA	TGTGCCAGCAGCATGGGTGGCGCAGATACGCAGTATTTT	CASSMGGADTQYF
TRBV12-3/TRBV12-4	14	TRBJ2-5	few	NA	TGTGCCAGCAGTTGGTCGGGGGGCGGAGAGACCCAGTACTTC	CASSWSGGGETQYF
TRBV9	15	TRBJ2-5	few	TRBD2	TGTGCCAGCAGCGTAGGCCTAGCGGGGCCAGAGACCCAGTACTTC	CASSVGLAGPETQYF
TRBV30	11	TRBJ1-2	NA	NA	TGTGCCTGGACGGGCAGGAATGGCTACACCTTC	CAWTGRNGYTF
TRBV19	16	TRBJ2-1	many	TRBD2	TGTGCCAGTACAGTGACTAGCGGGGGACGCTACAATGAGCAGTTCTTC	CASTVTSGGRYNEQFF
TRBV7-7	16	TRBJ2-2	NA	TRBD2	TGTGCCAGCAGCCCCCTTGCGGGGGGGCAGGGCGGGGAGCTGTTTTTT	CASSPLAGGQGGELFF
TRBV5-1	16	TRBJ2-3	many	TRBD2	TGCGCCAGCAGCTTGGAATACGGGGGGGCAGGAGATACGCAGTATTTT	CASSLEYGGAGDTQYF
TRBV7-6	20	TRBJ2-2	NA	NA	TGTGCCAGCAGCTTACTTTTTTCGTCCCGTACCAGGGACAACACCGGGGAGCTGTTTTTT	CASSLLFSSRTRDNTGELFF
TRBV6-2/TRBV6-3	15	TRBJ1-1	many	NA	TGTGCCAGCAGTTACTCGGAGGGGGGGCTCTCAGAAGCTTTCTTT	CASSYSEGGLSEAFF
TRBV5-1	15	TRBJ2-5	NA	NA	TGCGCCAGCAGCGGAGGGGGTGAGACGAGAGAGACCCAGTACTTC	CASSGGGETRETQYF
TRBV5-5	13	TRBJ2-5	many	NA	TGTGCCAGCAGCTTGAGGGATTCGAGGACCCAGTACTTC	CASSLRDSRTQYF
TRBV5-1	16	TRBJ2-2	many	NA	TGCGCCAGCAGCTTGGACGGAGTATTGCTCGCCGGGGAGCTGTTTTTT	CASSLDGVLLAGELFF
TRBV5-1	13	TRBJ1-5	many	NA	TGCGCCAGCAGCTTGGAGCGGAATCAGCCCCAGCATTTT	CASSLERNQPQHF
TRBV19	15	TRBJ2-7	many	TRBD1	TGTGCCAGTAGTATCCGCAGGACAGGCAGCTACGAGCAGTACTTC	CASSIRRTGSYEQYF
TRBV4-1	18	TRBJ1-6	NA	NA	TGCGCCAGCAGCCAAGGGCCGACGGCGAGCTCCTATAATTCACCCCTCCACTTT	CASSQGPTASSYNSPLHF
TRBV5-6	17	TRBJ2-3	few	TRBD2	TGTGCCAGCAGCTTACCTAAGAGACTAGCGGGCACAGATACGCAGTATTTT	CASSLPKRLAGTDTQYF
TRBV20-1	14	TRBJ2-3	many	NA	TGCAGTGCTAGAGAAGGGGGTCGCACAGATACGCAGTATTTT	CSAREGGRTDTQYF
TRBV2	11	TRBJ1-2	many	TRBD1	TGTGCCAGCAGGACAGGGCGAGGCTACACCTTC	CASRTGRGYTF
TRBV29-1	13	TRBJ1-5	NA	NA	TGCAGCGTTGTGGTGGATAGCAATCAGCCCCAGCATTTT	CSVVVDSNQPQHF
TRBV2	16	TRBJ2-3	few	TRBD2	TGTGCCAGCAGCACGGGGACTAGCGGGGGCACAGATACGCAGTATTTT	CASSTGTSGGTDTQYF
TRBV7-9	15	TRBJ2-2	many	TRBD1	TGTGCCAGCAGCGGACAGGGGTGGATTCCCGGGGAGCTGTTTTTT	CASSGQGWIPGELFF
TRBV5-5	15	TRBJ2-5	few	TRBD1	TGTGCCAGCAGTCAGTGGACAGTACAGGGGGAGACCCAGTACTTC	CASSQWTVQGETQYF
TRBV5-4	14	TRBJ2-1	NA	NA	TGTGCCAGCAGCTCGACTGCCCGATTTAATGAGCAGTTCTTC	CASSSTARFNEQFF
TRBV18	13	TRBJ2-3	many	TRBD2	TGTGCCAGCTCTCCTAGCGGGGCGGATACGCAGTATTTT	CASSPSGADTQYF
TRBV4-3	15	TRBJ2-1	many	TRBD1	TGCGCCAGCAGCCAAGACAGGGGGCGCCACAATGAGCAGTTCTTC	CASSQDRGRHNEQFF
TRBV4-1	15	TRBJ1-1	few	NA	TGCGCCAGCCGACATCGTGGGGGCCGGGTTACTGAAGCTTTCTTT	CASRHRGGRVTEAFF
TRBV5-5	15	TRBJ2-3	NA	NA	TGTGCCAGCAGCTTGGCCGTTAGAGGCACAGATACGCAGTATTTT	CASSLAVRGTDTQYF
TRBV7-6	17	TRBJ2-1	few	TRBD2	TGTGCCAGCATCAAGTCACTCGGGGGGGCCGCCTACAATGAGCAGTTCTTC	CASIKSLGGAAYNEQFF
TRBV20-1	14	TRBJ1-1	many	NA	TGCAGTGCTAGTAGGGTTGATACGGACACTGAAGCTTTCTTT	CSASRVDTDTEAFF
TRBV2	13	TRBJ1-5	few	NA	TGTGCCAGCAGCGGACAGTTTAATCAGCCCCAGCATTTT	CASSGQFNQPQHF
TRBV7-9	16	TRBJ2-2	NA	NA	TGTGCCAGCAGCGACACTACGGGGGCAAATGGCGGGGAGCTGTTTTTT	CASSDTTGANGGELFF
TRBV2	15	TRBJ2-7	many	NA	TGTGCCAGCACCTCATTGGACAGTCTCCCCTACGAGCAGTACTTC	CASTSLDSLPYEQYF
TRBV6-6	15	TRBJ1-4	few	TRBD1	TGTGCCAGCAGTAAAACAGGGGGCACTAATGAAAAACTGTTTTTT	CASSKTGGTNEKLFF
TRBV5-1	14	TRBJ2-1	NA	NA	TGCGCCAGCAGCTCCCGGGGGCCGAGGAATGAGCAGTTCTTC	CASSSRGPRNEQFF
TRBV5-1	13	TRBJ2-5	few	NA	TGCGCCAGCAGCGGCACAGGTGTAGAGACCCAGTACTTC	CASSGTGVETQYF